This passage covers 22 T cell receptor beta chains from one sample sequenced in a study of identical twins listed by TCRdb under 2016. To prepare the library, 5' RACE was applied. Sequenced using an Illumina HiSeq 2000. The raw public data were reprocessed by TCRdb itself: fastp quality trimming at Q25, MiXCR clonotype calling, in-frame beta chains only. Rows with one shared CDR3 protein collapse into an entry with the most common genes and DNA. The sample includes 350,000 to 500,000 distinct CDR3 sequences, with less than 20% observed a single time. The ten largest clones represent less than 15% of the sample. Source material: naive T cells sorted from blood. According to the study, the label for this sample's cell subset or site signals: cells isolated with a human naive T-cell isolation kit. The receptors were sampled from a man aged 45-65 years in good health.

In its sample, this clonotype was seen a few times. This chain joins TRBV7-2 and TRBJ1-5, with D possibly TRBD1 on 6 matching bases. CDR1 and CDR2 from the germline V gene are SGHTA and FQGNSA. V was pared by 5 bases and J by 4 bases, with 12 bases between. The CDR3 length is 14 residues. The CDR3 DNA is TGTGCCAGCAGCGAGGGACATAGGAATCAGCCCCAGCATTTT. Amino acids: CASSEGHRNQPQHF.

CDR3 protein: CASSQDVGAYNEQFF. The CDR3, as DNA: TGTGCCAGCAGCCAAGATGTGGGAGCCTACAATGAGCAGTTCTTC. The chain couples TRBV4-2 to TRBJ2-1; perhaps TRBD2 as D (5 bases). Germline-derived CDR1 and CDR2 are LGHNA and YNFKEQ. V was clipped by 0 bases and J by 2 bases, with 8 bases between them. There are 15 residues in the CDR3.

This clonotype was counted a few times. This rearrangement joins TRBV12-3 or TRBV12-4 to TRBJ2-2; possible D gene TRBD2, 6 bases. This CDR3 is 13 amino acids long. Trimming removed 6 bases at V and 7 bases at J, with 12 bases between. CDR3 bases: TGTGCCAGCAGGAAGACTAGTGTCGGGGAGCTGTTTTTT. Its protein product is CASRKTSVGELFF.

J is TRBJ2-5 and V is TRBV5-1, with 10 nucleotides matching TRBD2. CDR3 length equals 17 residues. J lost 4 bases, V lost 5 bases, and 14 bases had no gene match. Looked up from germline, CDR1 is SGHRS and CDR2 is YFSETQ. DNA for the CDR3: TGCGCCAGCAGAACTGGATTCGGGACTAGCGACACAGAGACCCAGTACTTC. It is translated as CASRTGFGTSDTETQYF.

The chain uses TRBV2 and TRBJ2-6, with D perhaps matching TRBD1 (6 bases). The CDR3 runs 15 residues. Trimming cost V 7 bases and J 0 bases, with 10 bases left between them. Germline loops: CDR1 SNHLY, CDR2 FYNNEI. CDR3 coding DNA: TGTGCCAGCACAGGGGCCTCCTCTGGGGCCAACGTCCTGACTTTC. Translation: CASTGASSGANVLTF.

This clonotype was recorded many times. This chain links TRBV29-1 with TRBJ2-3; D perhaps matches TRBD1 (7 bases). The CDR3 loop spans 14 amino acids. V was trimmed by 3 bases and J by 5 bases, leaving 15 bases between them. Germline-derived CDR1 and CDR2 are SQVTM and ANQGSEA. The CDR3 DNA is TGCAGCGTTGAGGTGGAGGGGGCCGGAGATACGCAGTATTTT. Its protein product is CSVEVEGAGDTQYF.

The CDR3 coding sequence is TGTGCCAGCAGCGTAGGGACTAGCGGCACCGGGGAGCTGTTTTTT. Encoded protein: CASSVGTSGTGELFF. The rearrangement uses TRBV9 and TRBJ2-2; 10 bases align to TRBD2. Per the germline V gene, CDR1 is SGDLS and CDR2 is YYNGEE. With 0 bases clipped from V and 4 bases from J, the junction kept 0 bases outside the gene matches. The CDR3 is made up of 15 amino acids.

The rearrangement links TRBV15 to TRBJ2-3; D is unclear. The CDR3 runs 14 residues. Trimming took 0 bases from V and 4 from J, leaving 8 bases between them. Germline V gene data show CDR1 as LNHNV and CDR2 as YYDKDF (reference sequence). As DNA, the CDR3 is TGTGCCACCAGCAGAGATTATTGGGCAGATACGCAGTATTTT. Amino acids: CATSRDYWADTQYF.

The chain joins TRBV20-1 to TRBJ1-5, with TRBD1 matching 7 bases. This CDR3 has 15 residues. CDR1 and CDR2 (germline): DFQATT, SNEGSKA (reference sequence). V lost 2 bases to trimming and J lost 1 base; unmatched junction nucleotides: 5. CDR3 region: CSARMTGKSNQPQHF. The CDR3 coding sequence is TGCAGTGCTAGAATGACAGGGAAGAGCAATCAGCCCCAGCATTTT.

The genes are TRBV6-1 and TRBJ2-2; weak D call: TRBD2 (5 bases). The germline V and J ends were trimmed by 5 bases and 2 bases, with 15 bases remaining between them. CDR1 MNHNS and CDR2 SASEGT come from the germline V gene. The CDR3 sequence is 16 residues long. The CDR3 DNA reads TGTGCCAGCAGTACCTGGGGTGGGAGAAACACCGGGGAGCTGTTTTTT. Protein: CASSTWGGRNTGELFF.

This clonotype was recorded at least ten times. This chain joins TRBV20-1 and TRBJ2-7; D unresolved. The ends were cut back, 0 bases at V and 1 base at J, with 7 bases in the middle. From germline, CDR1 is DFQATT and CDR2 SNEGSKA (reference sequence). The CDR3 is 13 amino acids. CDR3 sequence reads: CSARDGESYEQYF. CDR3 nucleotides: TGCAGTGCTAGAGATGGGGAATCCTACGAGCAGTACTTC.

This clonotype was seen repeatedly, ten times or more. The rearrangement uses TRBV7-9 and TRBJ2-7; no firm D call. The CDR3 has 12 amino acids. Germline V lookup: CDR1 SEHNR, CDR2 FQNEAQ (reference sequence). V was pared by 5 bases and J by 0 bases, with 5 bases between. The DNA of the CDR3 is TGTGCCAGCAGCCTATTCTCCTACGAGCAGTACTTC. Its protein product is CASSLFSYEQYF. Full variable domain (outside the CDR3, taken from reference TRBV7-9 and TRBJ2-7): DTGVSQNPRHKITKRGQNVTFRCDPISEHNRLYWYRQTLGQGPEFLTYFQNEAQLEKSRLLSDRFSAERPKGSFSTLEIQRTEQGDSAMYLCASSLFSYEQYFGPGTRLTVT.

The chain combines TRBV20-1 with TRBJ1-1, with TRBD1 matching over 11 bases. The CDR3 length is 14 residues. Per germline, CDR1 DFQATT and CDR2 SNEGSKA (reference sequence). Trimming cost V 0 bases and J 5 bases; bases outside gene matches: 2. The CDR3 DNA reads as TGCAGTGCTAGAGAAAGGGACAGGGGGACTGAAGCTTTCTTT. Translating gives CSARERDRGTEAFF.

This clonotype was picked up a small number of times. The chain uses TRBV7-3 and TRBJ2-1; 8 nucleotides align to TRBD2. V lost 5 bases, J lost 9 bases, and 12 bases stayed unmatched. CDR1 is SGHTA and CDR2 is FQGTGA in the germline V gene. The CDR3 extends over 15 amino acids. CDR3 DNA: TGTGCCAGCAGCCGAAGCGGGAGAGGGGCGGGTGAGCAGTTCTTC. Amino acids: CASSRSGRGAGEQFF.

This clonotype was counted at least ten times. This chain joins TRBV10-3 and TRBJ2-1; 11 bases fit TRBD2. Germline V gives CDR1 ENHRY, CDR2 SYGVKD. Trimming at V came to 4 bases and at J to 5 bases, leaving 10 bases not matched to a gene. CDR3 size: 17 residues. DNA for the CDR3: TGTGCCATCAGTGCCCACCTGGGACTAGCGGTAGACAATGAGCAGTTCTTC. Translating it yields CAISAHLGLAVDNEQFF.

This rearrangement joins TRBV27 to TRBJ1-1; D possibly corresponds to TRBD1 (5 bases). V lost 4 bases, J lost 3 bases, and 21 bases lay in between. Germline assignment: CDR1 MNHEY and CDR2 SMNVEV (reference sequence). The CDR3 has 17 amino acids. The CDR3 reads CASSSYWGPKGHTEAFF. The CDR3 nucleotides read TGTGCCAGCAGTTCTTACTGGGGACCCAAGGGTCACACTGAAGCTTTCTTT.

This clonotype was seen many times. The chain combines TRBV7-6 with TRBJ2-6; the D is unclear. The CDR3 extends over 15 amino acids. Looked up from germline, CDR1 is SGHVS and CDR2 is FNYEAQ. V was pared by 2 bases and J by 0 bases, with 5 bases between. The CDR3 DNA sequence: TGTGCCAGCAGCTTATCCCCCTCTGGGGCCAACGTCCTGACTTTC. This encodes CASSLSPSGANVLTF.

In DNA, the CDR3 is TGTGCCAGCTCGCGCCAGGGGGTTGATGGAAACACCATATATTTT. The encoded protein is CASSRQGVDGNTIYF. The V and J genes are TRBV18 and TRBJ1-3; the match to TRBD1 covers 7 bases. The CDR3 is made up of 15 amino acids. Germline assignment: CDR1 KGHSH and CDR2 LQKENI. J was trimmed by 3 bases and V by 6 bases; bases with no gene match: 8.

In nucleotides, the CDR3 is TGTGCCAGCAGCTTAGGGTCGGGTACCCAAGAGACCCAGTACTTC. Residues: CASSLGSGTQETQYF. The chain carries TRBV7-2 and TRBJ2-5, with D uncertain. With 1 base removed from V and 1 base from J, the gap between germline ends came to 10 bases. This CDR3 contains 15 residues. Germline CDR1 SGHTA, CDR2 FQGNSA.

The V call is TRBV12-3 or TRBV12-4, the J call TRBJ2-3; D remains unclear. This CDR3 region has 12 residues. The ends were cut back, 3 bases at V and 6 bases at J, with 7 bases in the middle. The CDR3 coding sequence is TGTGCCAGCAGTTTCGCCAGGGATACGCAGTATTTT. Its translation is CASSFARDTQYF.

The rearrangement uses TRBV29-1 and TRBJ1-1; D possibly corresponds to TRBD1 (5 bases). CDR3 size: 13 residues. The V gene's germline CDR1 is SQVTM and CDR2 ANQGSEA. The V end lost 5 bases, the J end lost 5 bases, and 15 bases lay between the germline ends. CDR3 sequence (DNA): TGCAGCGTTTCGAGGGGCCCGGGGACTGAAGCTTTCTTT. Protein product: CSVSRGPGTEAFF.

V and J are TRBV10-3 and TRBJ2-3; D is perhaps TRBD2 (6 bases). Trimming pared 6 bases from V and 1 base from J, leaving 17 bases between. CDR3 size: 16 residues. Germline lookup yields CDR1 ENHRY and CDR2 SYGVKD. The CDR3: CAIRTGASWGTDTQYF. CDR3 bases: TGTGCCATCAGGACGGGAGCCTCGTGGGGCACAGATACGCAGTATTTT.